This T cell receptor beta chain was retrieved from a study of CD8+CD57+ T cells in acquired aplastic anemia. About the research overall: DNA from sorted CD4+ and CD8+ cells averaged about 3.2 ug.

CDR3 and TCR beta VDJ profiling relied on a genomic DNA template. TCRdb reanalysed the reads using MiXCR and keeps one entry per CDR3 protein. Seen here are fewer than 150,000 distinct CDR3 sequences, about 48% observed once, and the top ten hold about 2.5%. With 0 bases clipped from V and 3 bases from J, the junction kept 9 bases outside the gene matches. CDR3 length: 18 amino acids. Germline V gene sequence: CDR1 SGHAT, CDR2 FQDESV (reference sequence). The sequenced sample was sorted CD4+, CD8+, or CD8+CD57+ T cells (not recorded which) from PBMCs. The TCR was taken from a human donor in good health, serving as a control. This chain joins TRBV11-1 and TRBJ1-2; 11 bases are a match to TRBD1. The CDR3 region is CASSLAGQGAIRDYGYTF. CDR3 sequence (DNA): TGTGCCAGCAGCTTAGCTGGACAGGGGGCGATAAGGGACTATGGCTACACCTTC.